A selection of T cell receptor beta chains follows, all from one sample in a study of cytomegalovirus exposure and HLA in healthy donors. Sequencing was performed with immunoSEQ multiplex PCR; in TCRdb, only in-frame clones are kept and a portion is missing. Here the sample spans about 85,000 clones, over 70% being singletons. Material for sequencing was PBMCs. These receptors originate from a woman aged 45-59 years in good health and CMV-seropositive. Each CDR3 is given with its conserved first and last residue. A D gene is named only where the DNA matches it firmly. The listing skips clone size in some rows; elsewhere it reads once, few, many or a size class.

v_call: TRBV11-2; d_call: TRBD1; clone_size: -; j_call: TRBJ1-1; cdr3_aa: CASRLRPLGQGNTEAFF; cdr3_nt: TGTGCCAGCAGACTCCGACCACTGGGACAGGGGAACACTGAAGCTTTCTTT
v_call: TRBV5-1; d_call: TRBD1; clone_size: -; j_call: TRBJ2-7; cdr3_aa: CASSLVGTEYEQYF; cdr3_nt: TGCGCCAGCAGCTTGGTCGGGACAGAGTACGAGCAGTACTTC
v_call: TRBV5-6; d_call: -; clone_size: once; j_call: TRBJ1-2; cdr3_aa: CASSLGQGKNYGYTF; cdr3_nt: TGTGCCAGCAGCTTGGGGCAGGGGAAAAACTATGGCTACACCTTC
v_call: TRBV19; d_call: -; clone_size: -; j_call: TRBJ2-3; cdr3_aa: CASKGGPLPRTDTQYF; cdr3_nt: TGTGCCAGTAAGGGGGGGCCCCTACCGAGGACAGATACGCAGTATTTT
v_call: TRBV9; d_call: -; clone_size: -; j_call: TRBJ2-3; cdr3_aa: CASSVGVEGDTQYF; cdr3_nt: TGTGCCAGCAGCGTAGGGGTAGAGGGAGATACGCAGTATTTT
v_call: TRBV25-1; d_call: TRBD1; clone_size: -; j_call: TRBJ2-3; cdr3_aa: CASRTGGFTDTQYF; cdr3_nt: TGTGCCAGCAGGACAGGGGGCTTCACAGATACGCAGTATTTT
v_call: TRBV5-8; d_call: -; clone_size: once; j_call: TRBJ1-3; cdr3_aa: CASSDGIGNTIYF; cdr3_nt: TGTGCCAGCAGTGACGGGATTGGGAACACCATATATTTT
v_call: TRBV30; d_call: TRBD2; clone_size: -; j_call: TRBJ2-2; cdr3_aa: CAWSVLAGVYTGELFF; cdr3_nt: TGTGCCTGGAGTGTACTAGCGGGGGTGTACACCGGGGAGCTGTTTTTT
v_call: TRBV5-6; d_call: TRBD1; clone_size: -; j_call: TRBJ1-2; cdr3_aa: CASRQIGQGKGGYTF; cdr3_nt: TGTGCCAGCAGGCAGATCGGACAGGGGAAGGGTGGCTACACCTTC
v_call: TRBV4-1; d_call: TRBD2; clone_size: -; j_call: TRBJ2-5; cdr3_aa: CASSQAAGLAGEETQYF; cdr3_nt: TGCGCCAGCAGCCAAGCCGCCGGACTAGCGGGAGAAGAGACCCAGTACTTC
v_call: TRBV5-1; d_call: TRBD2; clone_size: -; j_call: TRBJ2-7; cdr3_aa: CASSITTSGGPAYEQYF; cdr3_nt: TGCGCCAGCAGCATAACGACTAGCGGGGGGCCAGCCTACGAGCAGTACTTC
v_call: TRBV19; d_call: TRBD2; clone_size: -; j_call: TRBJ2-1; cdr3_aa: CASSIKLAGGREQFF; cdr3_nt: TGTGCCAGTAGTATAAAACTAGCGGGGGGGCGTGAGCAGTTCTTC
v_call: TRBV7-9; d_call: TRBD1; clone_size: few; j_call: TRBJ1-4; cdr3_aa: CASSSTGVGPEKLFF; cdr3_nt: TGTGCCAGCAGCTCGACAGGGGTGGGACCTGAAAAACTGTTTTTT
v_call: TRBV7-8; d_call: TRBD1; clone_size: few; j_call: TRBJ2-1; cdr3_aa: CASSFTQGADEQFF; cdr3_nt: TGTGCCAGCAGCTTTACACAGGGGGCGGATGAGCAGTTCTTC
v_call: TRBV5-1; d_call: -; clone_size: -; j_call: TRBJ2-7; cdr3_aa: CASSTDTTTYEQYF; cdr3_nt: TGCGCCAGCAGCACGGACACAACCACCTACGAGCAGTACTTC
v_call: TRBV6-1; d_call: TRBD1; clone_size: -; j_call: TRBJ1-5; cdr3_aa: CASSASGTGSQPQHF; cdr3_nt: TGTGCCAGCAGTGCATCCGGGACAGGGAGTCAGCCCCAGCATTTT
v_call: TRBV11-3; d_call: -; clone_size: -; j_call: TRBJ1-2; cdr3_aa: CASSPGQNYGYTF; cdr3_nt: TGTGCCAGCAGCCCCGGACAGAACTATGGCTACACCTTC
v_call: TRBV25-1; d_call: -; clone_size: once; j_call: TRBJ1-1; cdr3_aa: CASRSLGVAEAFF; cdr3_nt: TGTGCCAGCAGATCCCTAGGTGTTGCTGAAGCTTTCTTT
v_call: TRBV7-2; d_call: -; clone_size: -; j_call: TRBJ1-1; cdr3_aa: CASSSYRPGGAFF; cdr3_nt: TGTGCCAGCAGCTCGTACAGGCCCGGGGGAGCTTTCTTT
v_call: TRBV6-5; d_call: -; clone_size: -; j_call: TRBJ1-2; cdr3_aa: CASSCPLQGRYGYTF; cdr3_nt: TGTGCCAGCAGTTGCCCCCTACAGGGTAGATATGGCTACACCTTC
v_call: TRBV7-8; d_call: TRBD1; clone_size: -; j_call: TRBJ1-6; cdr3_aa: CASSPPPGGHNSPLHF; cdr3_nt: TGTGCCAGCAGCCCCCCCCCAGGGGGGCACAATTCACCCCTCCACTTT
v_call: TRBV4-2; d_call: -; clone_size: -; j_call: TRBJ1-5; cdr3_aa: CASSQDWAGGGSNQPQHF; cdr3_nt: TGTGCCAGCAGCCAAGATTGGGCTGGGGGAGGGAGCAATCAGCCCCAGCATTTT
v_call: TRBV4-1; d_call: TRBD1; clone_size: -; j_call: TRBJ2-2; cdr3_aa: CASSPRRWTGFAGELFF; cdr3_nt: TGCGCCAGCAGCCCACGTCGTTGGACAGGGTTTGCCGGGGAGCTGTTTTTT
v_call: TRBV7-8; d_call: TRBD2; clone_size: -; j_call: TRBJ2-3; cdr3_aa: CASSPGLAETDTQYF; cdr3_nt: TGTGCCAGCAGCCCTGGACTAGCGGAAACAGATACGCAGTATTTT
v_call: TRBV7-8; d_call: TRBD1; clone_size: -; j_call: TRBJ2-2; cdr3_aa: CASSLGGTGGASGELFF; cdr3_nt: TGTGCCAGCAGCTTAGGGGGGACAGGGGGCGCCTCCGGGGAGCTGTTTTTT
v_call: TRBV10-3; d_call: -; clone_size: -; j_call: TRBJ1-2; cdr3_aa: CATQEVCESHYGYTF; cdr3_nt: TGTGCCACCCAGGAGGTCTGCGAATCTCACTATGGCTACACCTTC
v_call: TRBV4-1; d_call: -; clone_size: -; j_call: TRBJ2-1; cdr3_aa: CASSQVAASSYNEQFF; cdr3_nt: TGCGCCAGCAGCCAAGTAGCGGCGAGCTCCTACAATGAGCAGTTCTTC
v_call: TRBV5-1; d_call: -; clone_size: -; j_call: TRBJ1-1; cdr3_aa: CASSLLGPTEAFF; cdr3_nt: TGCGCCAGCAGCTTGCTAGGTCCCACTGAAGCTTTCTTT
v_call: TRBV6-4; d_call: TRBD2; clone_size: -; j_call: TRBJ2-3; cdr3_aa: CASSLGLAATDTQYF; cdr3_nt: TGTGCCAGCAGCCTCGGACTAGCGGCCACAGATACGCAGTATTTT
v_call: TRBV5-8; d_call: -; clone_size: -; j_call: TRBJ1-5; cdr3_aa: CASRSGATNQPQHF; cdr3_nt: TGTGCCAGCCGGAGTGGGGCGACCAATCAGCCCCAGCATTTT
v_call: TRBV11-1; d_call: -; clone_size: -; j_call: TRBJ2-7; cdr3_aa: CASSSRGLPYEQYF; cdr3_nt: TGTGCCAGCAGCTCTAGAGGGCTTCCCTACGAGCAGTACTTC
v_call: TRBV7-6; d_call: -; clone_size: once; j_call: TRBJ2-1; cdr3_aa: CASSLRGYSYNEQFF; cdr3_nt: TGTGCCAGCAGCTTAAGAGGATACTCCTACAATGAGCAGTTCTTC
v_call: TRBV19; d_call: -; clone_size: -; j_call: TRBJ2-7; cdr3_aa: CASSIDQGRSDEQYF; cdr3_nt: TGTGCCAGTAGTATAGATCAGGGGAGAAGCGACGAGCAGTACTTC
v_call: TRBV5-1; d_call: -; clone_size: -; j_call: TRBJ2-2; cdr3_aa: CASSLEGRGTGELFF; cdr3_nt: TGCGCCAGCAGCTTGGAGGGAAGGGGCACCGGGGAGCTGTTTTTT
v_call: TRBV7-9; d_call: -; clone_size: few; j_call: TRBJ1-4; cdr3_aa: CASSWGGRGDEKLFF; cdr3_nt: TGTGCCAGCAGCTGGGGGGGTAGGGGCGATGAAAAACTGTTTTTT
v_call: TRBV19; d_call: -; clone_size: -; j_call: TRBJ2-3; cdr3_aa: CASSILAGTTDTQYF; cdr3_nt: TGTGCCAGTAGTATATTGGCGGGTACCACAGATACGCAGTATTTT
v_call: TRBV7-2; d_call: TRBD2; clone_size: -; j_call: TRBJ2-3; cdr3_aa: CASSLAASGRPQGTDTQYF; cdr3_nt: TGTGCCAGCAGCCTTGCCGCTAGCGGGAGGCCCCAAGGAACAGATACGCAGTATTTT
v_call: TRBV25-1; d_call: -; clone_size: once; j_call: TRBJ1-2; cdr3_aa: CARDSNYGYTF; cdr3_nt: TGTGCCAGGGACAGTAACTATGGCTACACCTTC
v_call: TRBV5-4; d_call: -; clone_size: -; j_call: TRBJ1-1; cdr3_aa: CASSGIRGGTEAFF; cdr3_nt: TGTGCCAGCAGCGGGATAAGGGGCGGCACTGAAGCTTTCTTT
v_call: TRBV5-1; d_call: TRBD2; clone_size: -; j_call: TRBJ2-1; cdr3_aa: CATRPGGGAESEQFF; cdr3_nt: TGCGCCACCCGGCCGGGCGGGGGGGCCGAGAGTGAGCAGTTCTTC
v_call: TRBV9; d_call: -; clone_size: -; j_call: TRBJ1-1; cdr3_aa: CASSFSTGYHEAFF; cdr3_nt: TGTGCCAGCAGCTTTAGTACAGGGTACCATGAAGCTTTCTTT
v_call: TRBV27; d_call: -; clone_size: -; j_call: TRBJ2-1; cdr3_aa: CASSFYSSYNEQFF; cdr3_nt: TGTGCCAGCAGTTTTTATTCTTCCTACAATGAGCAGTTCTTC
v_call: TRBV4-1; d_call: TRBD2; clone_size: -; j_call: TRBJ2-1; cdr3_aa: CASSPFVARVGGDEQFF; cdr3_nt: TGCGCCAGCAGCCCTTTTGTAGCGCGGGTCGGGGGGGATGAGCAGTTCTTC
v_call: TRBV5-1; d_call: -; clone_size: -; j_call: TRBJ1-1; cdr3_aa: CASSPGTRGEAFF; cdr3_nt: TGCGCCAGCAGCCCCGGGACTCGAGGAGAGGCTTTCTTT
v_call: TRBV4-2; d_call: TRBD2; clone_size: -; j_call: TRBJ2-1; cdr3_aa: CASRRGNLAGNYNEQFF; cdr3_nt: TGTGCCAGCAGACGAGGCAATCTAGCGGGGAATTACAATGAGCAGTTCTTC
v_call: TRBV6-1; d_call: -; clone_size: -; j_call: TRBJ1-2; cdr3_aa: CASTSGVDGYTF; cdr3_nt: TGTGCCAGCACCTCAGGGGTTGATGGCTACACCTTC
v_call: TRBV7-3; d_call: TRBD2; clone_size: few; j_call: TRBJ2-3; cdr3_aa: CASSLIAGGTDTQYF; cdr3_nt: TGTGCCAGCAGTCTGATAGCGGGAGGGACGGATACGCAGTATTTT
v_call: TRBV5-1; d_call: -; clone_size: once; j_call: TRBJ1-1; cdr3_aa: CASSLWVDTTEAFF; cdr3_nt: TGCGCCAGCAGCTTGTGGGTAGACACCACTGAAGCTTTCTTT
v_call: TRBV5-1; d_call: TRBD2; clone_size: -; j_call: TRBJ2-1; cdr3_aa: CASRAGLAGGSSSYNEQFF; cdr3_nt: TGCGCCAGCCGCGCGGGACTAGCGGGAGGGTCCAGCTCCTACAATGAGCAGTTCTTC
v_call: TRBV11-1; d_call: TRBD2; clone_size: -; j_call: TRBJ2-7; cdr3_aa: CASSPGRTVSYEQYF; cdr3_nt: TGTGCCAGCAGCCCCGGGAGGACCGTCTCCTACGAGCAGTACTTC
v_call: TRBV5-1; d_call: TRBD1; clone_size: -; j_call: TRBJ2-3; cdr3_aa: CASSLVTGDGTDTQYF; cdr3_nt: TGCGCCAGCAGCTTGGTAACAGGGGATGGGACAGATACGCAGTATTTT